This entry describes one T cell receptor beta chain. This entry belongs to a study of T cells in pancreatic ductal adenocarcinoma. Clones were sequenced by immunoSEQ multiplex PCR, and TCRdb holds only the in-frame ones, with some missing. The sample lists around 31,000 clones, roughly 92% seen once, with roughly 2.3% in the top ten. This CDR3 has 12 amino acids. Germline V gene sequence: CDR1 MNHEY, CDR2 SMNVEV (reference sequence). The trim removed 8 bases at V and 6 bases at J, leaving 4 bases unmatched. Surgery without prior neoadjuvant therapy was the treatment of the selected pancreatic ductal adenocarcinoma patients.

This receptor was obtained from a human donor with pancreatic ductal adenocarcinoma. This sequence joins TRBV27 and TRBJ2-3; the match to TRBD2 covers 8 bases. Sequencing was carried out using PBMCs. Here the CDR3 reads CASGTSWDTQYF. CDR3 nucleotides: TGTGCCAGCGGGACTAGTTGGGATACGCAGTATTTT.